These 11 T cell receptor beta chains were sequenced from one sample in a study of blood T cell repertoires in COVID-19. The assay was immunoSEQ multiplex PCR, and TCRdb's table has in-frame clones only and misses some. Seen here are a few hundred thousand clones, 88% observed once, and the top ten hold under 4.5%. The material sequenced was peripheral blood. The receptor set was obtained from a woman aged 45-60 years with active or convalescent COVID-19.

With regard to this clone: This specimen includes other DNA sequences encoding the same CDR3. The J gene is TRBJ1-1, the V gene TRBV28; D possibly corresponds to TRBD1 (5 bases). Trimming left V 2 bases short and J 5 bases short, with 12 bases between. Germline V gives CDR1 MDHEN, CDR2 SYDVKM. The CDR3 is 14 residues long. The CDR3 sequence is CASSLRGGRTEAFF. CDR3 DNA sequence: TGTGCCAGCAGTTTACGGGGGGGAAGGACTGAAGCTTTCTTT.

The rearrangement links TRBV20-1 to TRBJ2-3; a weak D match, TRBD2 (7 bases). The germline V and J ends were trimmed by 3 bases and 6 bases, with 19 bases remaining between them. CDR3 length: 15 residues. CDR1 is DFQATT and CDR2 is SNEGSKA in the germline V gene (reference sequence). In nucleotides, the CDR3 is TGCAGTGCTAGTGCTCCCGCGGGGGCTCGGGATACGCAGTATTTT. This sequence encodes CSASAPAGARDTQYF.

The chain recombines TRBV7-3 with TRBJ2-3, with 7 nucleotides matching TRBD1. The germline gives CDR1 SGHTA, CDR2 FQGTGA. CDR3 length equals 13 residues. The V gene end was trimmed by 2 bases and the J gene end by 7 bases; junction bases not matched to a gene: 3. In DNA form, the CDR3 reads TGTGCCAGCAGCTTAGAGGGGGCCAATACGCAGTATTTT. It encodes CASSLEGANTQYF.

The rearrangement links TRBV19 to TRBJ1-2; 7 nucleotides line up with TRBD1. The CDR3 loop spans 14 amino acids. CDR1 and CDR2 (germline): LNHDA, SQIVND (reference sequence). Trimming at V came to 6 bases and at J to 4 bases, leaving 8 bases not matched to a gene. CDR3 sequence (DNA): TGTGCCAGTAGAGAACAGGGGAGAGCCTATGGCTACACCTTC. Residues: CASREQGRAYGYTF.

The rearrangement uses TRBV19 and TRBJ2-7; the D gene is possibly TRBD2 (5 bases). The CDR3 extends over 14 amino acids. The ends were cut back, 5 bases at V and 4 bases at J, with 15 bases in the middle. The V gene's germline CDR1 is LNHDA and CDR2 SQIVND (reference sequence). Here the CDR3 reads CASSLAGITYEQYF. The CDR3, as DNA: TGTGCCAGTAGTCTCGCCGGGATTACGTACGAGCAGTACTTC.

This chain links TRBV6-5 with TRBJ2-7; TRBD2 is a possible D gene (6 bases). Germline V gives CDR1 MNHEY, CDR2 SVGAGI. CDR3 size: 15 residues. Trimming cost V 2 bases and J 1 base, with 12 bases left between them. The CDR3 sequence: CASSYLGSSSYEQYF. In DNA form, the CDR3 reads TGTGCCAGCAGTTACCTCGGGAGCTCTTCCTACGAGCAGTACTTC.

The chain links TRBV4-1 to TRBJ1-1; D is perhaps TRBD1 (5 bases). Germline CDR1 reads MGHRA; CDR2 reads YSYEKL. The CDR3 contains 15 residues. Trimming took 0 bases from V and 5 from J, leaving 13 bases between them. DNA for the CDR3: TGCGCCAGCAGCCAAGATGGAGGGACGGGGACTGAAGCTTTCTTT. It specifies CASSQDGGTGTEAFF.

V gene TRBV6-1 combines with J gene TRBJ2-7, with D tentatively TRBD2 (6 bases). This CDR3 is 15 amino acids long. Germline V CDR1 and CDR2: MNHNS, SASEGT. V was clipped by 2 bases and J by 4 bases, with 15 bases between them. As DNA, the CDR3 is TGTGCCAGCAGTGAATCGTGGGGACTTCCTTACGAGCAGTACTTC. Translated: CASSESWGLPYEQYF.

This chain connects TRBV30 to TRBJ2-1; 9 bases map to TRBD2. The CDR3 is made up of 13 amino acids. V shed 2 bases, J shed 8 bases, and the junction held 4 bases outside the gene matches. Germline lookup yields CDR1 GTSNPN and CDR2 SVGIG (reference sequence). The CDR3 protein is CAWSPWTSDEQFF. Written as DNA, the CDR3 is TGTGCCTGGAGTCCCTGGACTAGCGATGAGCAGTTCTTC.

The chain uses TRBV28 and TRBJ2-7, with 10 bases that match TRBD1. The germline gives CDR1 MDHEN, CDR2 SYDVKM. V lost 6 bases, J lost 3 bases, and 14 bases stayed unmatched. This CDR3 is built from 17 residues. The CDR3 here is CASRYTGTGVGGYEQYF. CDR3 sequence (DNA): TGTGCCAGCAGATACACCGGGACAGGGGTAGGAGGCTACGAGCAGTACTTC.

The CDR3 DNA follows: TGTGCCAGCAGCTTCCCGGCTAGCGGGAGGCGTGAGCAGTTCTTC. Encoded protein: CASSFPASGRREQFF. This chain connects TRBV13 to TRBJ2-1, with TRBD2 matching 11 bases. CDR3 size: 15 residues. Germline V gives CDR1 PRHDT, CDR2 FYEKMQ (reference sequence). J was trimmed by 9 bases and V by 3 bases; bases with no gene match: 7.